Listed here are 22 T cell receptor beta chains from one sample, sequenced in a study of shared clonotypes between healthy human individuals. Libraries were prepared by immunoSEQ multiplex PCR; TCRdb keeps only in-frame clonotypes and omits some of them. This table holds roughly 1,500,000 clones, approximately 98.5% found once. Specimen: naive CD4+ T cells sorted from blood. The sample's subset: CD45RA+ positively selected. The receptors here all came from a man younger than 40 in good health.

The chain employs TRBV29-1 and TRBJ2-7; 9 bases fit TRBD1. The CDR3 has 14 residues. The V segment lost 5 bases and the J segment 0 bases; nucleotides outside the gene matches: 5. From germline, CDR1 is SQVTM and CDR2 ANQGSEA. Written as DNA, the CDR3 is TGCAGCGTTTCAGACAGGGGGATCTCCTACGAGCAGTACTTC. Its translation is CSVSDRGISYEQYF.

In nucleotides, the CDR3 is TGTGCCAGCTCACTCCACGTTATCGGGTCCTACGAGCAGTACTTC. It codes for CASSLHVIGSYEQYF. J is TRBJ2-7 and V is TRBV18; D remains unclear. The V and J ends lost 4 bases and 1 base respectively, with 14 bases between them. The CDR3 spans 15 residues. CDR1 is KGHSH and CDR2 is LQKENI in the germline V gene.

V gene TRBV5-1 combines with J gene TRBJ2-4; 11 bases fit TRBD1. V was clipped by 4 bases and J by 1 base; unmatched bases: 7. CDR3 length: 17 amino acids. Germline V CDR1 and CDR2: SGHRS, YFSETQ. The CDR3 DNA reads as TGCGCCAGCAGCCAAGGACAGGGGGCCGCTGCCAAAAACATTCAGTACTTC. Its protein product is CASSQGQGAAAKNIQYF.

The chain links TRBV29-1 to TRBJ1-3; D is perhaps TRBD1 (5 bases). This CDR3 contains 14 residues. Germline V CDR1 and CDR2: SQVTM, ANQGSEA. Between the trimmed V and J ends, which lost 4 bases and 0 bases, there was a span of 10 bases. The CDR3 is CSVVPTGSGNTIYF. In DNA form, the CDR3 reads TGCAGCGTTGTCCCTACAGGCTCTGGAAACACCATATATTTT.

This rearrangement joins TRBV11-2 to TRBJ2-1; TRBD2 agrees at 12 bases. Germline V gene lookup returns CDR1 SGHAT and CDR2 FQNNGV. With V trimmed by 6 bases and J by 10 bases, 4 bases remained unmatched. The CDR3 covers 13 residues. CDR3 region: CASRSGTSGEQFF. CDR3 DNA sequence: TGTGCCAGCAGATCCGGGACTAGCGGGGAGCAGTTCTTC.

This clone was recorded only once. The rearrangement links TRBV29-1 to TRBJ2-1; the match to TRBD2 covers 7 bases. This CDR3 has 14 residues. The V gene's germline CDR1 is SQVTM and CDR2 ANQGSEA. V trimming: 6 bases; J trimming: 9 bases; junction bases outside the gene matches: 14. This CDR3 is CSVTSTSFWGEQFF. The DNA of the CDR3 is TGCAGCGTCACTTCGACTAGCTTTTGGGGTGAGCAGTTCTTC.

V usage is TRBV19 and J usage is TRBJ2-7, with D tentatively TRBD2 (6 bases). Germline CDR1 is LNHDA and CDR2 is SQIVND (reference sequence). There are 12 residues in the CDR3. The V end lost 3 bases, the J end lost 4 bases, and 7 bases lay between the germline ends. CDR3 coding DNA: TGTGCCAGTAGTATCGCGGGGTACGAGCAGTACTTC. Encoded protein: CASSIAGYEQYF.

CDR3 nucleotides: TGTGCCAGCAGAGGACAGGGGGCATCTGGGGCCAACGTCCTGACTTTC. This sequence encodes CASRGQGASGANVLTF. The V gene is TRBV6-6, the J gene TRBJ2-6, with TRBD1 matching 11 bases. In germline, CDR1 is MNHNY, CDR2 SVGAGI (reference sequence). After removal of 6 bases from V and 1 base from J, the junction contained 2 bases not matched to a gene. The CDR3 covers 16 residues.

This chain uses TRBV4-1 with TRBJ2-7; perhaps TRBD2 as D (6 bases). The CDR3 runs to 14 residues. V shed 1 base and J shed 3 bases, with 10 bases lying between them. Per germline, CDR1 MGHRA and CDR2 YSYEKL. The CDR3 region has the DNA TGCGCCAGCAGCCAAGTCGAGACTAGCTACGAGCAGTACTTC. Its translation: CASSQVETSYEQYF.

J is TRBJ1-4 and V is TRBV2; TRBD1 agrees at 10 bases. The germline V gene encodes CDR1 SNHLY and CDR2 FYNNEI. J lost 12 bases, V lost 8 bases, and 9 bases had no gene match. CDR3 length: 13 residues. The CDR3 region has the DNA TGTGCCAGCGGCGGGGACAGGGGTGAGCAACTGTTTTTT. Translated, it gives CASGGDRGEQLFF.

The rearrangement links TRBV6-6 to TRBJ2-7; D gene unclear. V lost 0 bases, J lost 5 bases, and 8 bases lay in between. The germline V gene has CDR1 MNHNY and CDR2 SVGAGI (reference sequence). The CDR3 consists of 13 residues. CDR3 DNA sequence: TGTGCCAGCAGTTACTCGCAAGGTAACGAGCAGTACTTC. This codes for CASSYSQGNEQYF.

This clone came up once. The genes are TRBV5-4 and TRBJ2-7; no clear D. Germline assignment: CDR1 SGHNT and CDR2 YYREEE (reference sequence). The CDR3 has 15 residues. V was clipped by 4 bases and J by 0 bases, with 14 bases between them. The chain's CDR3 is CASSETGPSSYEQYF. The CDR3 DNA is TGTGCCAGCAGCGAAACCGGCCCCAGCTCCTACGAGCAGTACTTC.

The CDR3 region is CASSSRGTRSTDTQYF. In DNA, the CDR3 is TGTGCCAGTAGTAGTAGAGGGACCCGCAGCACAGATACGCAGTATTTT. The chain carries TRBV19 and TRBJ2-3; D is perhaps TRBD1 or TRBD2 (5 bases each). The CDR3 has 16 amino acids. CDR1 and CDR2 from the germline V gene are LNHDA and SQIVND (reference sequence). Trimming shortened V by 4 bases and J by 0 bases, and 14 bases separated the two germline ends.

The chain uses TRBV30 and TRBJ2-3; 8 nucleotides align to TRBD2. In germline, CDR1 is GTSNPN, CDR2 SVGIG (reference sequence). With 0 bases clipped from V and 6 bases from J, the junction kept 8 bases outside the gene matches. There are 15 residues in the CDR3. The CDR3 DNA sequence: TGTGCCTGGAGTGTGGTAGCGGGAATCACGGATACGCAGTATTTT. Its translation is CAWSVVAGITDTQYF.

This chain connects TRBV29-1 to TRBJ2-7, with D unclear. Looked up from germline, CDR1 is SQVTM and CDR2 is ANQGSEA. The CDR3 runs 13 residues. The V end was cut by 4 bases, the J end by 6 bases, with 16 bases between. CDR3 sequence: CSVGVTMAREQYF. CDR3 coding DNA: TGCAGCGTTGGCGTCACAATGGCACGCGAGCAGTACTTC.

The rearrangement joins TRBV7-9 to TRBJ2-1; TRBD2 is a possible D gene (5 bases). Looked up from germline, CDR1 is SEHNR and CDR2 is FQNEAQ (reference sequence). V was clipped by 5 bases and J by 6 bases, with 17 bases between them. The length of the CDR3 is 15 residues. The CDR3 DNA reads TGTGCCAGCAGCGCAGACGGGGTGTTGGCCAATGAGCAGTTCTTC. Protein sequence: CASSADGVLANEQFF.

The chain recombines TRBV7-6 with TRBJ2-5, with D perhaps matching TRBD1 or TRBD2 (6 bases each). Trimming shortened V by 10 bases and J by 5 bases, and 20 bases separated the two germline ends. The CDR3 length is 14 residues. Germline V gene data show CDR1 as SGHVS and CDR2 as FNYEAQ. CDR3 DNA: TGTGCCACGCAAAGAGGGGGGATTTCGGAGACCCAGTACTTC. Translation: CATQRGGISETQYF.

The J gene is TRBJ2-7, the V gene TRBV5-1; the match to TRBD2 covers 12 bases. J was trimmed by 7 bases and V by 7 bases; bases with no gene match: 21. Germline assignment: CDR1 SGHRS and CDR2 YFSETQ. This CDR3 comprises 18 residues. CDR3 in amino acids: CASSIGTSGQRGLGEQYF. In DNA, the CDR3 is TGCGCCAGCTCGATCGGGACTAGCGGGCAGAGAGGGCTAGGGGAGCAGTACTTC.

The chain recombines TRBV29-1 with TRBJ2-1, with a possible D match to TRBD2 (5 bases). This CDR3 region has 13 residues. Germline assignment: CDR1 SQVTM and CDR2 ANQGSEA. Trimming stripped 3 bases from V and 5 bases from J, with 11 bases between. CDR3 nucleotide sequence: TGCAGCGTTGATCGGAGGCTCAACAATGAGCAGTTCTTC. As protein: CSVDRRLNNEQFF.

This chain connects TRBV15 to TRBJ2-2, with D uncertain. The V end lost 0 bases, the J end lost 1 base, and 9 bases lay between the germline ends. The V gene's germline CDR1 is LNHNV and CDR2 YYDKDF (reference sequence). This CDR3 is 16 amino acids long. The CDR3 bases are TGTGCCACCAGCAGAGATTGGCCAGGGAACACCGGGGAGCTGTTTTTT. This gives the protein CATSRDWPGNTGELFF.

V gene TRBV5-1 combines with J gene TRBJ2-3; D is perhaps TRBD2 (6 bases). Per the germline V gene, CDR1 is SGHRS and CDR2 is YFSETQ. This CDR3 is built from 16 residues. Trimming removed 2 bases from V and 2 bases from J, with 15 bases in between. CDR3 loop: CASSLPADYSTDTQYF. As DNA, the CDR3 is TGCGCCAGCAGCTTACCCGCGGACTATTCCACAGATACGCAGTATTTT. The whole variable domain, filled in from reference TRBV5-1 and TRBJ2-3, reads KAGVTQTPRYLIKTRGQQVTLSCSPISGHRSVSWYQQTPGQGLQFLFEYFSETQRNKGNFPGRFSGRQFSNSRSEMNVSTLELGDSALYLCASSLPADYSTDTQYFGPGTRLTVL.

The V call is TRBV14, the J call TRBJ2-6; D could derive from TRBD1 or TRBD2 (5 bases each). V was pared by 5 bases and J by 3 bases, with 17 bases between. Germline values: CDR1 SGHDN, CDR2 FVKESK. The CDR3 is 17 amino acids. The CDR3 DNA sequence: TGTGCCAGCAGCGCCCCCGGGGCCGGGGTTGGGGCCAACGTCCTGACTTTC. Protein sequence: CASSAPGAGVGANVLTF.